This TCR beta chain was captured by sequencing in a study of blood T cell repertoires in COVID-19. Study at large: PBMCs, B-cell-depleted T cells, or T cells provided the cDNA or gDNA that made up the material.

Seattle patient enrollment occurred during active infection, with longitudinal follow-up thereafter. Germline loops: CDR1 LNHDA, CDR2 SQIVND (reference sequence). The CDR3 covers 17 residues. Trimming cost V 0 bases and J 1 base, with 12 bases left between them. The method was immunoSEQ multiplex PCR; TCRdb's version includes in-frame clones alone and lacks a portion of them. The sample lists approximately 500,000 clones; approximately 89% were seen once. V usage is TRBV19 and J usage is TRBJ2-2; D perhaps matches TRBD2 (6 bases). Sequences were obtained from peripheral blood. The sequence was obtained from a man younger than 35 with COVID-19, enrolled during active disease. The CDR3 sequence is CASSIEQGTWNTGELFF. The CDR3 DNA reads as TGTGCCAGTAGTATAGAGCAAGGGACTTGGAACACCGGGGAGCTGTTTTTT.